This record concerns one T cell receptor (beta chain) sequence. Its antigen remains unidentified. One end of the junction does not line up with germline, which may come from a read error. Germline V gives CDR1 MNHEY, CDR2 SVGAGI. This CDR3 is 16 amino acids long. The record originates from a study of tumor-infiltrating lymphocytes in primary liver carcinoma. Findings and caveats of the study: Tumor region pairs outstripped tumor-adjacent and tumor-blood pairs in overlap.

The source of the blood RNA was unsorted whole blood, and germline DNA was extracted as well. Sampling before surgery obtained roughly 3.8 milliliters of peripheral blood. TCR beta cDNA was made from 500 ng total RNA with a constant-region primer. For TCR beta, libraries were produced by three nested multiplex PCR rounds using slightly modified ARM-PCR. A C-beta reverse primer and TRBV1-TRBV30 forward primers served in each of the first two PCR rounds, at approximately 10 cycles apiece. TCRdb called the multiplex PCR reads again in MiXCR, with one record for every CDR3 protein. Of 250,000 to 350,000 distinct CDR3 sequences listed, 50% to 75% were seen once; the top ten hold 15% to 20%.

The TCR was taken from a woman aged 25 to 39 with primary liver carcinoma and hepatitis B virus infection. The J gene is TRBJ1-3, the V gene TRBV6-5, with a tentative D call TRBD1 (6 bases). The material sequenced was peripheral blood. CDR3 region: CASSHSIETGTGVIYF. DNA of the CDR3: TGTGCCAGCAGTCACTCGATTGAGACAGGAACGGGGGTGATATATTTT.